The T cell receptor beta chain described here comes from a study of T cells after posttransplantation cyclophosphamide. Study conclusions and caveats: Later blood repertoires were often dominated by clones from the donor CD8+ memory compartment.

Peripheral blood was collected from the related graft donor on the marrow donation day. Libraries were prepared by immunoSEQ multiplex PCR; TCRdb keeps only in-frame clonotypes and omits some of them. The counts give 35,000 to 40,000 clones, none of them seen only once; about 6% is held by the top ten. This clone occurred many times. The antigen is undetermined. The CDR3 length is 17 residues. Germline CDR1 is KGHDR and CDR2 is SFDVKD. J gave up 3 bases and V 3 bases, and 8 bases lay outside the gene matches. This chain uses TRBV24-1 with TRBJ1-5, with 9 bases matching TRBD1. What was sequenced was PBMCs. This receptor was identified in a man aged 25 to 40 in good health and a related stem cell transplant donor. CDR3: CATSDQLRQGVNQPQHF. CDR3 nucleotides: TGTGCCACCAGTGATCAGCTTCGACAGGGGGTCAATCAGCCCCAGCATTTT.